This entry describes one T cell receptor beta chain. What it recognizes is unknown. V shed 4 bases and J shed 0 bases, with 7 bases lying between them. This CDR3 region has 13 residues. Germline values: CDR1 MNHNS, CDR2 SASEGT. This sample was taken from a study of OX40 agonist ivuxolimab in advanced cancers. Study information: Age averaged around 60 years (range about 23 to 80), and 82.7% were male. Prior checkpoint blockade (anti-PD-1, anti-PD-L1 or anti-CTLA-4) was permitted; around 39% had it. Whole-study findings and limits: In general, CD8+ T cells held more expanded clones than CD4+ did, on average. Both blood CD4+ and CD8+ T cells showed clonal growth by week 6 at 0.1 to 3.0 mg/kg.

Only in-frame clones appear in the TCRdb table, and some are missing; sequencing was by immunoSEQ multiplex PCR. The sample shows approximately 50,000 clones, 85% to 90% of them seen only once. V gene TRBV6-1 combines with J gene TRBJ2-7; D is possibly TRBD1 (5 bases). The TCR sequence derives from an adult with an advanced solid tumor such as melanoma, head and neck, liver or kidney cancer. The material sequenced was CD4+ or CD8+ T cells sorted from blood, taken in a trial of the OX40 agonist ivuxolimab. The CDR3 bases are TGTGCCAGCAGTGGACAGTACTCCTACGAGCAGTACTTC. Amino acid sequence: CASSGQYSYEQYF.